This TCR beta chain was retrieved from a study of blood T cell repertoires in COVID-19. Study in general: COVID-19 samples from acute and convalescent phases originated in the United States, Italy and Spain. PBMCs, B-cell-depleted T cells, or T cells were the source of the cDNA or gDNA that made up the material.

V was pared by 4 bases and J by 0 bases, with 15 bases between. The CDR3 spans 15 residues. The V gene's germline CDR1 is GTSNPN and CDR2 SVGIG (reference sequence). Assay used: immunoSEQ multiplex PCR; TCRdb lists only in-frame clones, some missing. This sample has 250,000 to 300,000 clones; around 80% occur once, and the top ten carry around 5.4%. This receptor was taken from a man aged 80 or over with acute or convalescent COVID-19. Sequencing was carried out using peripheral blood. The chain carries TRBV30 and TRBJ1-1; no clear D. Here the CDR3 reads CAWTRDRKLNTEAFF. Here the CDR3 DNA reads TGTGCCTGGACCCGGGATCGAAAATTGAACACTGAAGCTTTCTTT. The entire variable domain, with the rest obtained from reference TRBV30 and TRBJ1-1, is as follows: SQTIHQWPATLVQPVGSPLSLECTVEGTSNPNLYWYRQAAGRGLQLLFYSVGIGQISSEVPQNLSASRPQDRQFILSSKKLLLSDSGFYLCAWTRDRKLNTEAFFGQGTRLTVV.